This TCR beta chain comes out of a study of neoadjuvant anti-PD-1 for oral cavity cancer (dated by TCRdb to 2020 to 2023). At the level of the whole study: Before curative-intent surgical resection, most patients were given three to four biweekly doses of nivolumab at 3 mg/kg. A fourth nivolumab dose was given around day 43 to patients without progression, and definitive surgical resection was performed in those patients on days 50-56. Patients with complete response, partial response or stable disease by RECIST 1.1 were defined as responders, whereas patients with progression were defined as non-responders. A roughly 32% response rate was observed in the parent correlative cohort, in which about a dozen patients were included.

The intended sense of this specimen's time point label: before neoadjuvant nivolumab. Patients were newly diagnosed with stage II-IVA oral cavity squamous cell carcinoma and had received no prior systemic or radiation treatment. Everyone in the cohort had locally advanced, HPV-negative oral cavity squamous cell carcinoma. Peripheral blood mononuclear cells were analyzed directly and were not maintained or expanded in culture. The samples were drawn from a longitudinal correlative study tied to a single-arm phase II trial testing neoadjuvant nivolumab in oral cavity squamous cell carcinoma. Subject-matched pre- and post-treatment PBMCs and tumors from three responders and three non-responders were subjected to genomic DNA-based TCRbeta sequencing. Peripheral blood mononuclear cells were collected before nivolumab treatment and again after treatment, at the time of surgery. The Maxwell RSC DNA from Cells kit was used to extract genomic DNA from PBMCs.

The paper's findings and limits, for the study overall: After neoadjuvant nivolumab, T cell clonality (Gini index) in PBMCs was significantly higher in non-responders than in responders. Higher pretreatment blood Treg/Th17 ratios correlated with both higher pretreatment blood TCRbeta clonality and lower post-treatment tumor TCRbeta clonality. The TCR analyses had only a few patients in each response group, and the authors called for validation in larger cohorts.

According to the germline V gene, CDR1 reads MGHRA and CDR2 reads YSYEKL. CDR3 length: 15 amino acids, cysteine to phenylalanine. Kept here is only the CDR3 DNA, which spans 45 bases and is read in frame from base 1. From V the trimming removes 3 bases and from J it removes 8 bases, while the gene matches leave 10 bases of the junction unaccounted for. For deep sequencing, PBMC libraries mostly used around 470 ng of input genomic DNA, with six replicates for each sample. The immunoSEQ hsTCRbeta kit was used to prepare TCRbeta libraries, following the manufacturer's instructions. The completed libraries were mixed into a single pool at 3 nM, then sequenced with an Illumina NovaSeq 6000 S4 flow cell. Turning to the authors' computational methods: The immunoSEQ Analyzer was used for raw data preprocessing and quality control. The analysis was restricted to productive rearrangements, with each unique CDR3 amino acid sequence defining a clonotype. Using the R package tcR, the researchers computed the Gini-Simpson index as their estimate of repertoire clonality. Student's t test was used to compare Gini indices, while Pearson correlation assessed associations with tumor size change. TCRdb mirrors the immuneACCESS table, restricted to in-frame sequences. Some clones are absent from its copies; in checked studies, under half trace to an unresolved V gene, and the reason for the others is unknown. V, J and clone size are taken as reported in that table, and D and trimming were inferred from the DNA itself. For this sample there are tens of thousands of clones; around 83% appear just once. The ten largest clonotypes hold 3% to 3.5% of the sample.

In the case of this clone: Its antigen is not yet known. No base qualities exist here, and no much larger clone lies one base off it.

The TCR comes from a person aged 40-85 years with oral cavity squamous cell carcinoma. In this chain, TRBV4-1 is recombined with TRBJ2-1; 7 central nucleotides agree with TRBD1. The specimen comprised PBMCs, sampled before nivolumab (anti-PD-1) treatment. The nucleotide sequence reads TGCGCCAGCAGCCAGTGGGGACAGTACAAGGATGAGCAGTTCTTC. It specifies CASSQWGQYKDEQFF.